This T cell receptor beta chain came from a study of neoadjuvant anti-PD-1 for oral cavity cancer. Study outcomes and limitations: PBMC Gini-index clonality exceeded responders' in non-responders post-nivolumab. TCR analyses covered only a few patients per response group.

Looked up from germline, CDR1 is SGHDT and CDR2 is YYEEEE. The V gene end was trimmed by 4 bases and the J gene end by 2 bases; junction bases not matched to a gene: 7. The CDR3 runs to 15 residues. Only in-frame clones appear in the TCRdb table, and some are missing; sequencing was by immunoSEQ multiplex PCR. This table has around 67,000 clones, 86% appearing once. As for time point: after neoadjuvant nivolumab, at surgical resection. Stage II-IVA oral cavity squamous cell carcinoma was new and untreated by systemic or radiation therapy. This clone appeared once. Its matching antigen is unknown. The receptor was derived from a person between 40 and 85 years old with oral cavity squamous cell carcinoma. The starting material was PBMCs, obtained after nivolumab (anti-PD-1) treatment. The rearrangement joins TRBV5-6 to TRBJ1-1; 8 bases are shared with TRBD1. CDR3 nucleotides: TGTGCCAGCAGCCCCGACAGGGGACAAAACACTGAAGCTTTCTTT. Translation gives CASSPDRGQNTEAFF.